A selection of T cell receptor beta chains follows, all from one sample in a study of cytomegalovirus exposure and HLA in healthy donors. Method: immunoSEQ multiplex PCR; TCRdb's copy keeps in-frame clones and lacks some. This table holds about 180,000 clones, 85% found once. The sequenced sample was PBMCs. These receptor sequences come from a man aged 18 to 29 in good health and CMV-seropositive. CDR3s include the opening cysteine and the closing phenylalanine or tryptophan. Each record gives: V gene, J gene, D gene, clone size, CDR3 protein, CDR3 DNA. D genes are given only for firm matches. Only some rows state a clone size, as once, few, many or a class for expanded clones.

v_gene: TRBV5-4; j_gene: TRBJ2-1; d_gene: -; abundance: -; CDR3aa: CASSPIGPEEQFF; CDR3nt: TGTGCCAGCAGTCCGATTGGGCCCGAGGAGCAGTTCTTC
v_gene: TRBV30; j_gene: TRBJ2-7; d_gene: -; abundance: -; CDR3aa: CAWSFERAYEQYF; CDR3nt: TGTGCCTGGAGCTTTGAGAGGGCCTACGAGCAGTACTTC
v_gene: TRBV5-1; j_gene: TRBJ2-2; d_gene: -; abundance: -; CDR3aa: CASSSDTGSTGELFF; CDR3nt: TGCGCCAGCAGCTCAGACACAGGGAGCACCGGGGAGCTGTTTTTT
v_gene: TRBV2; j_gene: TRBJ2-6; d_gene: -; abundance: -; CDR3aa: CASRSQGTGANVLTF; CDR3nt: TGTGCCAGCCGCTCCCAGGGGACCGGGGCCAACGTCCTGACTTTC
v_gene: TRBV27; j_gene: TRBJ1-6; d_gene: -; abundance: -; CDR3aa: CASSPAYDSPLHF; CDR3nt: TGTGCCAGCAGTCCCGCCTATGATTCACCCCTCCACTTT
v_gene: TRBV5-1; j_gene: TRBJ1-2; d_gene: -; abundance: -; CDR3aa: CASSSDSTNYGYTF; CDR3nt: TGCGCCAGCAGCTCCGACAGTACTAACTATGGCTACACCTTC
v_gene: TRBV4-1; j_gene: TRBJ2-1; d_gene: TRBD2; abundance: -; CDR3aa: CASSQDGGAGGNEQFF; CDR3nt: TGCGCCAGCAGCCAAGATGGGGGGGCGGGGGGCAATGAGCAGTTCTTC
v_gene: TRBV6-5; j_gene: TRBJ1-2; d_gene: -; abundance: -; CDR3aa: CASSGGSYGYTF; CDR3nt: TGTGCCAGCAGTGGAGGGAGTTATGGCTACACCTTC
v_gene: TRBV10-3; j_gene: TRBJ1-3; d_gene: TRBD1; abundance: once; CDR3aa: CAIRKQGDGNTIYF; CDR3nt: TGTGCCATCAGGAAACAGGGGGATGGAAACACCATATATTTT
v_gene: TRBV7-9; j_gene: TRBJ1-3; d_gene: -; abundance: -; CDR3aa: CASSLVSSGNTIYF; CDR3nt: TGTGCCAGCAGCTTAGTTAGCTCTGGAAACACCATATATTTT
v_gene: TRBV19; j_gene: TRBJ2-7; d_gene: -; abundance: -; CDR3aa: CASSMGLAREQYF; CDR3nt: TGTGCCAGTAGTATGGGATTAGCGCGCGAGCAGTACTTC
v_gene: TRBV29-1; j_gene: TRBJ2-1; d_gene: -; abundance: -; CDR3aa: CSIRQSYNEQFF; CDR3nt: TGCAGCATCAGACAGTCCTACAATGAGCAGTTCTTC
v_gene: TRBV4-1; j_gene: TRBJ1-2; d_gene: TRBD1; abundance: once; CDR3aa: CASSQGQGALGYTF; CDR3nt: TGCGCCAGCAGCCAAGGACAGGGGGCGCTTGGCTACACCTTC
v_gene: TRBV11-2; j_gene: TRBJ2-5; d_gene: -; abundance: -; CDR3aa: CASSPLTSQETQYF; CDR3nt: TGTGCCAGCAGCCCCTTGACTAGCCAAGAGACCCAGTACTTC
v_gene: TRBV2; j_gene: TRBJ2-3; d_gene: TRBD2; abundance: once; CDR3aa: CASNRPSGASDTQYF; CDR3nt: TGTGCCAGCAATAGGCCTAGCGGGGCCTCAGATACGCAGTATTTT
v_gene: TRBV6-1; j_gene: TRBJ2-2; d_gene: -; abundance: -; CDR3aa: CASSEPLLGHVLSANTGELFF; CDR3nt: TGTGCCAGCAGTGAACCCCTACTCGGACACGTACTATCAGCGAACACCGGGGAGCTGTTTTTT
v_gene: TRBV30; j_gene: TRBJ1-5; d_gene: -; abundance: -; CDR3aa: CASGQGDYQPQHF; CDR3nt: TGTGCCTCGGGTCAAGGGGACTATCAGCCCCAGCATTTT
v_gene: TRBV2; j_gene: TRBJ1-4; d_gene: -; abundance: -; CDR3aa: CASSEAGVTGEKLFF; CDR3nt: TGTGCCAGCAGTGAAGCGGGAGTGACGGGTGAAAAACTGTTTTTT
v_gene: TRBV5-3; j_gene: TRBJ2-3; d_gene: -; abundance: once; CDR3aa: CAISEGSRDTQYF; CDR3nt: TGTGCCATCTCAGAGGGTTCCAGGGATACGCAGTATTTT
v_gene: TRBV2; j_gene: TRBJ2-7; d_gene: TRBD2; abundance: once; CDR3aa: CASIGTSSGEQYF; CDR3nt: TGTGCCAGCATCGGGACTAGTTCGGGGGAGCAGTACTTC
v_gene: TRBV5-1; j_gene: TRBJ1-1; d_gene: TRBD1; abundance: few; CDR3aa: CASSSGTGGGPEAFF; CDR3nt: TGCGCCAGCAGCAGCGGGACAGGGGGGGGACCTGAAGCTTTCTTT
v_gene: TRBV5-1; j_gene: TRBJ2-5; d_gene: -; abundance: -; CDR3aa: CASSLMGAAGETQYF; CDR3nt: TGCGCCAGCAGCTTGATGGGGGCTGCAGGGGAGACCCAGTACTTC
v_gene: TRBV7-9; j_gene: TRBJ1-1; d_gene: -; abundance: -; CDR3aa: CASSPEVGTEAFF; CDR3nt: TGTGCCAGCAGCCCAGAGGTAGGCACTGAAGCTTTCTTT
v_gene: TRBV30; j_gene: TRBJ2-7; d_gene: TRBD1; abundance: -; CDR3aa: CACQGTVSYEQYF; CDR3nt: TGTGCCTGCCAAGGGACAGTCTCCTACGAGCAGTACTTC
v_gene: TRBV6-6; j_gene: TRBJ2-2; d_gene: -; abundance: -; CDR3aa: CASSYGDTGELFF; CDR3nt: TGTGCCAGCAGTTATGGAGACACCGGGGAGCTGTTTTTT
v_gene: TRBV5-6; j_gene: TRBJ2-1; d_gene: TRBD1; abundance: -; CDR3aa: CASSFGQGANEQFF; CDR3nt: TGTGCCAGCAGCTTCGGACAGGGGGCCAATGAGCAGTTCTTC
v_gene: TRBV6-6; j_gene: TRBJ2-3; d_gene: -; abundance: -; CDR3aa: CASSYSQALTGDTQYF; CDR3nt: TGTGCCAGCAGTTACTCCCAAGCCCTCACGGGAGATACGCAGTATTTT
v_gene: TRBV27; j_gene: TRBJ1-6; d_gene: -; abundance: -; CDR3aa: CASSFTVNSPLHF; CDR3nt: TGTGCCAGCAGTTTTACAGTTAATTCACCCCTCCACTTT
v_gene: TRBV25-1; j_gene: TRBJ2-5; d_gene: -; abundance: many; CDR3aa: CASSEFGGETQYF; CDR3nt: TGTGCCAGCAGTGAATTCGGGGGAGAGACCCAGTACTTC
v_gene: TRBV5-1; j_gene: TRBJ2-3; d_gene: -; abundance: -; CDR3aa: CASSLTLQGTDTQYF; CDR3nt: TGCGCCAGCAGCTTAACATTGCAGGGCACAGATACGCAGTATTTT
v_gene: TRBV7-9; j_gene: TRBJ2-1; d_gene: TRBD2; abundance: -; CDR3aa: CASSRGVAGYNEQFF; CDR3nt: TGTGCCAGCAGCCGAGGAGTAGCGGGGTACAATGAGCAGTTCTTC